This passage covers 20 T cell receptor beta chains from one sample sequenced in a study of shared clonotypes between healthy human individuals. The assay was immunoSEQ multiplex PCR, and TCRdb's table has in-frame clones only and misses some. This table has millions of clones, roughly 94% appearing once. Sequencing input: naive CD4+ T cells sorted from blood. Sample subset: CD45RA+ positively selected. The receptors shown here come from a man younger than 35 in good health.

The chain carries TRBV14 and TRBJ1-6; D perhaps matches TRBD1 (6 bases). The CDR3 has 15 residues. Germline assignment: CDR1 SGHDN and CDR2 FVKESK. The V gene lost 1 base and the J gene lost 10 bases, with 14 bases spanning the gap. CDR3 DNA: TGTGCCAGCAGCCAAGCGATGGCAGGGGTCTCACCCCTCCACTTT. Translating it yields CASSQAMAGVSPLHF.

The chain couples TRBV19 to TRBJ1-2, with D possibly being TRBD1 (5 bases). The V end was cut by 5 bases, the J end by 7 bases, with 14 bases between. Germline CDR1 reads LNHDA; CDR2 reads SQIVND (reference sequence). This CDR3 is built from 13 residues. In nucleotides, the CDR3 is TGTGCCAGTAGTGCCCTCGGGGGGACTGGCTACACCTTC. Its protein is CASSALGGTGYTF.

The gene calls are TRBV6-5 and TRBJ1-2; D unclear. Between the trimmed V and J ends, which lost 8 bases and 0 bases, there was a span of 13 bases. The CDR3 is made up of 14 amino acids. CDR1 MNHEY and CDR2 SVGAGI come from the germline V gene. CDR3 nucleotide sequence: TGTGCCAGCCAGAGCGTGGATTCTAACTATGGCTACACCTTC. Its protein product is CASQSVDSNYGYTF.

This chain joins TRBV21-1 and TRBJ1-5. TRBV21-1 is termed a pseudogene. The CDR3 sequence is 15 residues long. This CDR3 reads CASSKSRGRGQPQHF. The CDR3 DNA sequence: TGTGCCAGCAGCAAAAGTCGGGGGCGCGGTCAGCCCCAGCATTTT.

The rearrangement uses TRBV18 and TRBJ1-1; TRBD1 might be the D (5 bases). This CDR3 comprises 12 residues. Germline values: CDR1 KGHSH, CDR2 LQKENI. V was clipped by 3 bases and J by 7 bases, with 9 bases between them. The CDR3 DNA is TGTGCCAGCTCACCGGGACCCGGTGAAGCTTTCTTT. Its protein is CASSPGPGEAFF.

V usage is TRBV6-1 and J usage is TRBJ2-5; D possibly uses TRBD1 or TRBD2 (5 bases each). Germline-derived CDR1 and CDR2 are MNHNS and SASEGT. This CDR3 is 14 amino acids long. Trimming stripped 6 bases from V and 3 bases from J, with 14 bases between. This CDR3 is CASRDPGTEETQYF. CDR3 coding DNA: TGTGCCAGCAGGGATCCTGGGACGGAAGAGACCCAGTACTTC.

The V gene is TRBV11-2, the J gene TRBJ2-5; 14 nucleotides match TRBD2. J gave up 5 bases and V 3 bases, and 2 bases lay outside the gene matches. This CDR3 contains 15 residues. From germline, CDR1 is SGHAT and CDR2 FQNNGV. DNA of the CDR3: TGTGCCAGCAGCTTCGGGACTAGCGGGAGTGAGACCCAGTACTTC. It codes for CASSFGTSGSETQYF. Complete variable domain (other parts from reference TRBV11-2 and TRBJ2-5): EAGVAQSPRYKIIEKRQSVAFWCNPISGHATLYWYQQILGQGPKLLIQFQNNGVVDDSQLPKDRFSAERLKGVDSTLKIQPAKLEDSAVYLCASSFGTSGSETQYFGPGTRLLVL.

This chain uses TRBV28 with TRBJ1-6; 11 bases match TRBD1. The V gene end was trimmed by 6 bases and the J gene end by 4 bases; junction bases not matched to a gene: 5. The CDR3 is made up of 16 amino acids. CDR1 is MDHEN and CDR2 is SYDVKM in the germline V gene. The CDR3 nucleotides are TGTGCCAGCAGCCCGGGGACAGGGGGGTATAATTCACCCCTCCACTTT. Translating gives CASSPGTGGYNSPLHF.

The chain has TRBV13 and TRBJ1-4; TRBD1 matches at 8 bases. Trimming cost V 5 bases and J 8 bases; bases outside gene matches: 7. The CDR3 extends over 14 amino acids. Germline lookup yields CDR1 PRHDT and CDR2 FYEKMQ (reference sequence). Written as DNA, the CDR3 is TGTGCCAGCAGCAAAGGACAGGGACCCGAAAAACTGTTTTTT. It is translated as CASSKGQGPEKLFF.

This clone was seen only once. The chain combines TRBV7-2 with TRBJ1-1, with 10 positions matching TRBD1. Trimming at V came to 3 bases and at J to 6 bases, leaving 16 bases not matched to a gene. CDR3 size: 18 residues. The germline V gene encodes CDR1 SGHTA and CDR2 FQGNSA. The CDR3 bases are TGTGCCAGCAGCTTCTATCCCAACCCGGGACAGGGGTCTTCTGAAGCTTTCTTT. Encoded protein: CASSFYPNPGQGSSEAFF.

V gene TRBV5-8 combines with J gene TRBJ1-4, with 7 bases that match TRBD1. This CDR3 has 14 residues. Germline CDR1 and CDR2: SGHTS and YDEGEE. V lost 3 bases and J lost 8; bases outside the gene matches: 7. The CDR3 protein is CASSSQGEGEKLFF. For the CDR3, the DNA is TGTGCCAGCAGCTCCCAGGGGGAAGGGGAAAAACTGTTTTTT.

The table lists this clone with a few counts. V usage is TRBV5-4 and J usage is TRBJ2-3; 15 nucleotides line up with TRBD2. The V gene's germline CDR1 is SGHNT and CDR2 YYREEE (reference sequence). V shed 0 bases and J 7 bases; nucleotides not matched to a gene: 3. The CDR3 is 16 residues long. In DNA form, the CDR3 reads TGTGCCAGCAGCTTGGAAGGACTAGCGGGGGGGAATACGCAGTATTTT. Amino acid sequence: CASSLEGLAGGNTQYF. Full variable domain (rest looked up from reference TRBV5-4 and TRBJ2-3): ETGVTQSPTHLIKTRGQQVTLRCSSQSGHNTVSWYQQALGQGPQFIFQYYREEENGRGNFPPRFSGLQFPNYSSELNVNALELDDSALYLCASSLEGLAGGNTQYFGPGTRLTVL.

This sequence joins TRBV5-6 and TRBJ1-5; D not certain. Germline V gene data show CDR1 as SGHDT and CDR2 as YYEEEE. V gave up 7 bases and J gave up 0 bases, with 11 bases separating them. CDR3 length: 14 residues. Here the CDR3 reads CASHAGYSNQPQHF. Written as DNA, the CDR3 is TGTGCCAGCCATGCGGGTTATAGCAATCAGCCCCAGCATTTT.

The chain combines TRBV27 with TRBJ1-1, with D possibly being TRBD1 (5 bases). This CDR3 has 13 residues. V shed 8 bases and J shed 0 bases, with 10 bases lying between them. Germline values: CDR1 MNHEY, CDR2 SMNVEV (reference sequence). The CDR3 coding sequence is TGTGCCAGCGCCAGGGCCATGAACACTGAAGCTTTCTTT. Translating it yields CASARAMNTEAFF.

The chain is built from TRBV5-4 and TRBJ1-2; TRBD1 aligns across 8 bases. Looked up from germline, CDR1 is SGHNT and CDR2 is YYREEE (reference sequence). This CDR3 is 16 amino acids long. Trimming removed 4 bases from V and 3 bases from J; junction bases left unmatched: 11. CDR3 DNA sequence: TGTGCCAGCAGCCCGGGACAGGCGTTTTCTGACTATGGCTACACCTTC. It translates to CASSPGQAFSDYGYTF.

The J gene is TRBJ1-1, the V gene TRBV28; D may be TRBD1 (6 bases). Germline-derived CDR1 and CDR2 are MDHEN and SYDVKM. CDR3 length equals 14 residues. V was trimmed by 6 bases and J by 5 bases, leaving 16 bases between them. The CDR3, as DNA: TGTGCCAGCAGGCCCGGGCAGGGGAGGACTGAAGCTTTCTTT. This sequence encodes CASRPGQGRTEAFF.

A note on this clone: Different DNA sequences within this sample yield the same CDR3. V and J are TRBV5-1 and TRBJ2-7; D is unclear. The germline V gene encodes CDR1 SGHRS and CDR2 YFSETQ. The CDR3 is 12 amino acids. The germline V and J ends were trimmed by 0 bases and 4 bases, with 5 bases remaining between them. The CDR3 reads CASSLVSYEQYF. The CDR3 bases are TGCGCCAGCAGCTTGGTCTCGTACGAGCAGTACTTC.

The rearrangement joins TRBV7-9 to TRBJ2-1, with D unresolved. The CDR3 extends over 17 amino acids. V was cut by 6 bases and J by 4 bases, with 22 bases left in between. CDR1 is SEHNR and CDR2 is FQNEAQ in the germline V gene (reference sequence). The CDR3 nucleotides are TGTGCCAGCAGTTCCTTTTATGGTCCAGGAATATACAATGAGCAGTTCTTC. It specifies CASSSFYGPGIYNEQFF.

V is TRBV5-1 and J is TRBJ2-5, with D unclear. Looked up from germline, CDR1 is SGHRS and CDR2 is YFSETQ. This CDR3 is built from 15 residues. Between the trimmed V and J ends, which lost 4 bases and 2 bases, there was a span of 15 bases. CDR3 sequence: CASSPSRREQETQYF. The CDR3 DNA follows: TGCGCCAGCAGCCCGAGTCGGCGCGAACAAGAGACCCAGTACTTC.

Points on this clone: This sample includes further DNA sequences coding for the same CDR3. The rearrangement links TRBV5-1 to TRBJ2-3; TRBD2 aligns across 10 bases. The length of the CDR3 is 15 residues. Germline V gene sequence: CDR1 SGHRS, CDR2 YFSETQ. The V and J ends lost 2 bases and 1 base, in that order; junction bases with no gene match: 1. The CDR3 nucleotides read TGCGCCAGCAGCTTCGGGACTAGCGGCACAGATACGCAGTATTTT. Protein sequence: CASSFGTSGTDTQYF. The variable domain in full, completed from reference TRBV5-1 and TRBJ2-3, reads KAGVTQTPRYLIKTRGQQVTLSCSPISGHRSVSWYQQTPGQGLQFLFEYFSETQRNKGNFPGRFSGRQFSNSRSEMNVSTLELGDSALYLCASSFGTSGTDTQYFGPGTRLTVL.